The rows below give T cell receptor beta chains drawn from one sample of a study of cytomegalovirus exposure and HLA in healthy donors. Sequenced by immunoSEQ multiplex PCR; TCRdb stores in-frame clones only, minus some. The repertoire has around 250,000 clones, about nine tenths of them found once; the top ten carry about 1.8%. Sequencing was carried out using PBMCs. The receptors were sampled from a girl aged 2-15 years in good health and CMV-seronegative. The CDR3 runs from the conserved cysteine through the conserved F or W. Fields, in order: J gene, V gene, D gene, CDR3 length, clone size, CDR3 DNA, CDR3 protein. The D gene is left open where the match is weak. Expanded clones are given a class, and other clones once, few, many or no size at all.

TRBJ2-5 | TRBV6-4 | TRBD2 | 17 | . | TGTGCCAGCAGTGACTGCCGGAGACTAGCGGGGAGAGAGACCCAGTACTTC | CASSDCRRLAGRETQYF
TRBJ2-7 | TRBV4-1 | TRBD1 | 15 | . | TGCGCCAGCAGCCAAATAGGGGACAGCCCCTACGAGCAGTACTTC | CASSQIGDSPYEQYF
TRBJ1-4 | TRBV5-4 | . | 17 | . | TGTGCCAGCAGTTACCTCCGGGAGGGAGGAACTAATGAAAAACTGTTTTTT | CASSYLREGGTNEKLFF
TRBJ2-1 | TRBV7-9 | TRBD1 | 15 | once | TGTGCCAGCAGCCCGGGGACAGGGATGTACAATGAGCAGTTCTTC | CASSPGTGMYNEQFF
TRBJ1-2 | TRBV18 | TRBD1 | 18 | . | TGTGCCAGCTCACCTATGGCTGTATGGGACAGGGGCGGAGATGGCTACACCTTC | CASSPMAVWDRGGDGYTF
TRBJ2-7 | TRBV7-9 | TRBD2 | 16 | few | TGTGCCAGCAGCTCGGCCGGGGGGACGGGGTCCTACGAGCAGTACTTC | CASSSAGGTGSYEQYF
TRBJ2-7 | TRBV19 | TRBD2 | 13 | . | TGTGCCAGTAGTTCGTCGGGGGGAGACGAGCAGTACTTC | CASSSSGGDEQYF
TRBJ1-1 | TRBV18 | . | 14 | . | TGTGCCAGCTCACCCGGGGGGGGGCACACTGAAGCTTTCTTT | CASSPGGGHTEAFF
TRBJ1-1 | TRBV19 | . | 14 | . | TGTGCCATAGCCCCGGGACACGGGAACACTGAAGCTTTCTTT | CAIAPGHGNTEAFF
TRBJ1-1 | TRBV19 | TRBD1 | 12 | . | TGTGCCAGTACAGGGGGGCCAACTGAAGCTTTCTTT | CASTGGPTEAFF
TRBJ2-2 | TRBV4-2 | TRBD2 | 17 | . | TGTGCCAGCAGCCAAGGTAGCGGGAGCCGAAGCACCGGGGAGCTGTTTTTT | CASSQGSGSRSTGELFF
TRBJ2-7 | TRBV29-1 | . | 12 | . | TGCAGCGGGCGGGACTCCTCGCACGAGCAGTACTTC | CSGRDSSHEQYF
TRBJ2-4 | TRBV10-2 | TRBD2 | 17 | . | TGCGCCAGCAGTATAGCGCCGGGACTAGCGGTTGGGGACATTCAGTACTTC | CASSIAPGLAVGDIQYF
TRBJ1-4 | TRBV25-1 | . | 14 | few | TGTGCCAGCAGGGTTTCGGCAACTAATGAAAAACTGTTTTTT | CASRVSATNEKLFF
TRBJ2-3 | TRBV30 | . | 15 | . | TGTGCCTGGAGTGTGGCAGGGAAGTACACAGATACGCAGTATTTT | CAWSVAGKYTDTQYF
TRBJ2-7 | TRBV30 | . | 14 | . | TGTGCCTGGAGCCCCGCTGGGGCCGGTTACGAGCAGTACTTC | CAWSPAGAGYEQYF
TRBJ1-1 | TRBV30 | . | 10 | . | TGTGCCTCAATTCAGGGGAGAGCTTTCTTT | CASIQGRAFF
TRBJ2-7 | TRBV10-1 | . | 12 | . | TGCGCCAGCAGTGATAACAGTTACGAGCAGTACTTC | CASSDNSYEQYF
TRBJ2-2 | TRBV6-5 | TRBD1 | 15 | . | TGTGCCAGCAGTAGACAGGGATTTACAACCGGGGAGCTGTTTTTT | CASSRQGFTTGELFF
TRBJ1-1 | TRBV6-6 | . | 14 | . | TGTGCCAGCAGTTACTCGAGGGTGAACACTGAAGCTTTCTTT | CASSYSRVNTEAFF
TRBJ2-7 | TRBV6-5 | TRBD2 | 15 | . | TGTGCCAGCAGTTACGTCCTAGCGGGAGCCTACGAGCAGTACTTC | CASSYVLAGAYEQYF
TRBJ2-3 | TRBV11-2 | TRBD2 | 15 | . | TGTGCCAGCAGCCCGGTAGCGGGCAGCACAGATACGCAGTATTTT | CASSPVAGSTDTQYF
TRBJ1-1 | TRBV2 | . | 14 | . | TGTGCCAGCGGGCCCGGGGTAGTGAACACTGAAGCTTTCTTT | CASGPGVVNTEAFF
TRBJ2-7 | TRBV9 | . | 14 | . | TGTGCCAGCAGCGTAGCGGACTTGGGCTACGAGCAGTACTTC | CASSVADLGYEQYF
TRBJ2-7 | TRBV10-2 | . | 14 | . | TGCGCCAGCAGTGTGAGGGGGACCTCCTACGAGCAGTACTTC | CASSVRGTSYEQYF
TRBJ1-4 | TRBV9 | . | 16 | . | TGTGCCAGCAGCGTAGGGGGCGTCGATCGCGGAGAAAAACTGTTTTTT | CASSVGGVDRGEKLFF
TRBJ2-2 | TRBV29-1 | TRBD2 | 14 | . | TGCAGCGGAACTAGCGGGGGGGCGGGCGGGGAGCTGTTTTTT | CSGTSGGAGGELFF